The sequence of this T cell receptor (beta chain) was determined in a study of T cells after yellow fever vaccination. TCRdb re-analysed the 5' RACE reads in MiXCR, keeping a single row per CDR3 protein. Of about 340,000 distinct CDR3 sequences listed, around 4.1% are singletons. This CDR3 comprises 14 residues. V lost 6 bases, J lost 0 bases, and 10 bases lay in between. Per the germline V gene, CDR1 is KGHSH and CDR2 is LQKENI. This TCR came from a man aged 18 to 35 who received the YFV17D yellow fever vaccine. The chain recombines TRBV18 with TRBJ2-3; unclear D gene. Sequenced material: PBMCs, taken 5 days after the yellow fever booster vaccination. The CDR3 coding sequence is TGTGCCAGCTCTAAGACCCTCAGCACAGATACGCAGTATTTT. This translates into CASSKTLSTDTQYF.